This TCR beta chain was observed in a study of OX40 agonist ivuxolimab in advanced cancers. CDR1 and CDR2 (germline): SGHTA, FQGTGA. Trimming took off 2 bases at V and 2 bases at J, with 12 bases between the two ends. This CDR3 comprises 15 residues. Some clones are missing from TCRdb's copy, which holds only in-frame ones; the method was immunoSEQ multiplex PCR. The profile covers more than 45,000 clones, with roughly 90% appearing a single time and more than 6.5% taken by the ten largest. The starting material was CD4+ or CD8+ T cells sorted from blood, obtained in a trial of the OX40 agonist ivuxolimab. The chain recombines TRBV7-3 with TRBJ2-5, with unresolved D. This receptor was obtained from an adult with an advanced solid tumor such as melanoma, head and neck, liver or kidney cancer. CDR3 DNA sequence: TGTGCCAGCAGCTTAGCCCCCGGAATACAAGAGACCCAGTACTTC. Translated: CASSLAPGIQETQYF.